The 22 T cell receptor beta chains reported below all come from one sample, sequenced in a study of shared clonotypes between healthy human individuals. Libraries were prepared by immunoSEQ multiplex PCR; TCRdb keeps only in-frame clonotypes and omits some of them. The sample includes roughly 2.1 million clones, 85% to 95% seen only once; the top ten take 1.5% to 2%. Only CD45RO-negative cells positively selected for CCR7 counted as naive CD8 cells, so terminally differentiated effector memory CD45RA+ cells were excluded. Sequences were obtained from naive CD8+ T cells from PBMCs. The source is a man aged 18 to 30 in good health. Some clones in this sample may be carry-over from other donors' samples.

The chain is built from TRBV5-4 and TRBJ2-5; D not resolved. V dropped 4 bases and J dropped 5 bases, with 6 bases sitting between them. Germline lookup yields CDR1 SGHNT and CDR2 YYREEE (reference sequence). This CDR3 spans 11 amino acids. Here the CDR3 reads CASSARETQYF. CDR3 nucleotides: TGTGCCAGCAGCGCCCGGGAGACCCAGTACTTC.

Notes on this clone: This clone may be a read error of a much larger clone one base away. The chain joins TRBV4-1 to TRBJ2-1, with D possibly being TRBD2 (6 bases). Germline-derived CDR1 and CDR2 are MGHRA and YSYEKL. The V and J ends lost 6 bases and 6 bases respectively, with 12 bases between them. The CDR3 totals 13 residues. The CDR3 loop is CASRRETSNEQFF. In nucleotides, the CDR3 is TGCGCCAGCAGACGGGAGACGTCCAATGAGCAGTTCTTC.

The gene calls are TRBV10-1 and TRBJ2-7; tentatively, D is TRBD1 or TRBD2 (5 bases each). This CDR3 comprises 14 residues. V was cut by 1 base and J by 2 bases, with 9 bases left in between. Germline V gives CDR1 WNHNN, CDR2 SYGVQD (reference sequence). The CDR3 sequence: CASSELGETYEQYF. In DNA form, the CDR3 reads TGCGCCAGCAGTGAGTTGGGGGAAACCTACGAGCAGTACTTC.

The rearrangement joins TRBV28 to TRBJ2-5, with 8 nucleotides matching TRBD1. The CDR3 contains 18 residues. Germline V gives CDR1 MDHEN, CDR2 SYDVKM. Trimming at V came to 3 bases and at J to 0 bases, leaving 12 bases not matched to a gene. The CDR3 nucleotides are TGTGCCAGCAGTTTCGCATCGACAGGGGCTACGTACCAAGAGACCCAGTACTTC. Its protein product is CASSFASTGATYQETQYF.

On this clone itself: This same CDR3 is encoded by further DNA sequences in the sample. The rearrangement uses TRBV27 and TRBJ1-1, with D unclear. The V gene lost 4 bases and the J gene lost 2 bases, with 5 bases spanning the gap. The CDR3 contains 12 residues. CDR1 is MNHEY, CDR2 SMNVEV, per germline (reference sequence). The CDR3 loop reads CASSSGNTEAFF. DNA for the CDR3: TGTGCCAGCAGTTCAGGTAACACTGAAGCTTTCTTT.

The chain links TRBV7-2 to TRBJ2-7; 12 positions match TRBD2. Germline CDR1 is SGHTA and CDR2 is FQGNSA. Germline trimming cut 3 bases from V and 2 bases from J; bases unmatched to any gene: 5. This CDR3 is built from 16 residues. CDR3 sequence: CASSLSGLAGTYEQYF. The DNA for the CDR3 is TGTGCCAGCAGCTTGAGTGGACTAGCGGGGACCTACGAGCAGTACTTC. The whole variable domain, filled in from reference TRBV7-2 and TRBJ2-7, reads GAGVSQSPSNKVTEKGKDVELRCDPISGHTALYWYRQSLGQGLEFLIYFQGNSAPDKSGLPSDRFSAERTGGSVSTLTIQRTQQEDSAVYLCASSLSGLAGTYEQYFGPGTRLTVT.

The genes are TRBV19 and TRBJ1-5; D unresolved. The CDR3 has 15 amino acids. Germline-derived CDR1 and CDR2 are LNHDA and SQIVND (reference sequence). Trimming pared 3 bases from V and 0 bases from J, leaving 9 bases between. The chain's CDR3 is CASSISSYSNQPQHF. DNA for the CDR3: TGTGCCAGTAGTATCTCCTCATATAGCAATCAGCCCCAGCATTTT.

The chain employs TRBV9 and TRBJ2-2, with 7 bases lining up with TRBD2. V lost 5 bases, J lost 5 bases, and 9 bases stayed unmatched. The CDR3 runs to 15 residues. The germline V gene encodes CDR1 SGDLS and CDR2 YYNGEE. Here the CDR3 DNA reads TGTGCCAGCAGTTATACGGGAGGACGGACCGGGGAGCTGTTTTTT. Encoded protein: CASSYTGGRTGELFF. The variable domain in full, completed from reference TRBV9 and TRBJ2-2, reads DSGVTQTPKHLITATGQRVTLRCSPRSGDLSVYWYQQSLDQGLQFLIQYYNGEERAKGNILERFSAQQFPDLHSELNLSSLELGDSALYFCASSYTGGRTGELFFGEGSRLTVL.

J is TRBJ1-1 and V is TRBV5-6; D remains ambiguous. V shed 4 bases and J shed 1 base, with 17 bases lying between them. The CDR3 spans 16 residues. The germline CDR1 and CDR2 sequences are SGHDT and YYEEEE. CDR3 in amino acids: CASSPAVFTSNTEAFF. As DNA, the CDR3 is TGTGCCAGCAGCCCCGCGGTATTCACATCGAACACTGAAGCTTTCTTT.

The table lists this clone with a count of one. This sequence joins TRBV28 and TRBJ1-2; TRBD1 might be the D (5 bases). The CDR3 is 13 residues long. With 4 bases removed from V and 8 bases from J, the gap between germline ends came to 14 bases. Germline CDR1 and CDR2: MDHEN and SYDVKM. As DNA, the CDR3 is TGTGCCAGCAGTTCCACACCAAGGGGCGGCTACACCTTC. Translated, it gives CASSSTPRGGYTF.

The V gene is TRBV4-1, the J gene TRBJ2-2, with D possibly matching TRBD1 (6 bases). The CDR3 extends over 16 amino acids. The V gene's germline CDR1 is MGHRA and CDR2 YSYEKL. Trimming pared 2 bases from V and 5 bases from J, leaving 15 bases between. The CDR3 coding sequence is TGCGCCAGCAGCCAATCAACAGGGTTGAAAACCGGGGAGCTGTTTTTT. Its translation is CASSQSTGLKTGELFF.

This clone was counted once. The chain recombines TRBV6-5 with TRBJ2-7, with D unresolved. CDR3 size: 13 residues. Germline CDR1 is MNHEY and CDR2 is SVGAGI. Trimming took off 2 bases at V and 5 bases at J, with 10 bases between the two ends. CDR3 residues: CASSYAGLNEQYF. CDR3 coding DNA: TGTGCCAGCAGTTACGCAGGTCTGAACGAGCAGTACTTC.

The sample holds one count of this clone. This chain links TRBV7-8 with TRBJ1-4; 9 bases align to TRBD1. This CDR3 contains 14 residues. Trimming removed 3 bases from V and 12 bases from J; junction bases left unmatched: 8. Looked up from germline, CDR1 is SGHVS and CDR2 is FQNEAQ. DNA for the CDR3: TGTGCCAGCAGCTTGTCGGGACAGGGTTTAGAACTGTTTTTT. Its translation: CASSLSGQGLELFF.

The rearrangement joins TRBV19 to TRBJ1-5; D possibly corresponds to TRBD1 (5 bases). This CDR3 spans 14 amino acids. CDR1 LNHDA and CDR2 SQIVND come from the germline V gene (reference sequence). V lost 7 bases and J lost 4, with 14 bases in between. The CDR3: CASNWGEGNQPQHF. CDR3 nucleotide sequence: TGTGCCAGTAATTGGGGAGAGGGGAATCAGCCCCAGCATTTT.

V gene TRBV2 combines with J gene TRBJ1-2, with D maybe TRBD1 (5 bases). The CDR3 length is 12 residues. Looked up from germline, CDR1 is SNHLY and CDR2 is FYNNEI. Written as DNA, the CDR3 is TGTGTTTGGGGCAGTTCTATCTATGGCTACACCTTC. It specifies CVWGSSIYGYTF.

CDR3 in DNA: TGCGCCAGCAGTGCAACAGGGGGTCTCTACGAGCAGTACTTC. Encoded protein: CASSATGGLYEQYF. The V call is TRBV10-1, the J call TRBJ2-7, with 8 positions matching TRBD1. Trimming at V came to 4 bases and at J to 3 bases, leaving 5 bases not matched to a gene. The CDR3 has 14 residues. CDR1 WNHNN and CDR2 SYGVQD come from the germline V gene (reference sequence).

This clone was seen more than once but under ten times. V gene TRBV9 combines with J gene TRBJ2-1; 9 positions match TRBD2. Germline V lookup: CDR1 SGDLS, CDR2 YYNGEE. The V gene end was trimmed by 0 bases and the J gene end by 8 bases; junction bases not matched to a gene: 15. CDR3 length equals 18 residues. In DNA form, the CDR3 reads TGTGCCAGCAGCGTAGGTGTCCTAGCGGGGCCTTCATCCCATGAGCAGTTCTTC. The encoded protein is CASSVGVLAGPSSHEQFF.

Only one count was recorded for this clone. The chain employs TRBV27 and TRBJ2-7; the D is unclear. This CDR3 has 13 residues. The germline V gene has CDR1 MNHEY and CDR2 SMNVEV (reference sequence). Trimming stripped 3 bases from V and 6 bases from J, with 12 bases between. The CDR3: CASSFEDGGEQYF. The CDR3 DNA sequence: TGTGCCAGCAGTTTTGAGGACGGCGGCGAGCAGTACTTC.

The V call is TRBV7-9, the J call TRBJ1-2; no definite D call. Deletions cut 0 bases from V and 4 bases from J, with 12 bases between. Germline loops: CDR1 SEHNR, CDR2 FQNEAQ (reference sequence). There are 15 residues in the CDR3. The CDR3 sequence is CASSLAGKTSYGYTF. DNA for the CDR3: TGTGCCAGCAGCTTAGCTGGAAAAACCTCCTATGGCTACACCTTC.

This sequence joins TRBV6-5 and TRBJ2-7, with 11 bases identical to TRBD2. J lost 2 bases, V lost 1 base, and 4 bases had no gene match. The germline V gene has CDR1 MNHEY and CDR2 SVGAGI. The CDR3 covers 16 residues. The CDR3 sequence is CASSYFGTSGTYEQYF. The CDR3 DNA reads TGTGCCAGCAGTTACTTCGGGACTAGCGGAACCTACGAGCAGTACTTC.

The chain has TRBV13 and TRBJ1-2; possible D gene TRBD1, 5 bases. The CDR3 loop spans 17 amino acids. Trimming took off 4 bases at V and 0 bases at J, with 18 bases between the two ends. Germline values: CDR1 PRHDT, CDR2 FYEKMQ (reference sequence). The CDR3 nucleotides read TGTGCCAGCAGCTACGGGTGGGTTACAGGATCTAACTATGGCTACACCTTC. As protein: CASSYGWVTGSNYGYTF.

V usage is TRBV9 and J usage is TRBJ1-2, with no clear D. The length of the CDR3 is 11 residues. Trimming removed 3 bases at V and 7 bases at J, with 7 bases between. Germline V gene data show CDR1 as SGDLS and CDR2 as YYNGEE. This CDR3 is CASSATGGYTF. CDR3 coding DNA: TGTGCCAGCAGCGCTACGGGTGGCTACACCTTC.